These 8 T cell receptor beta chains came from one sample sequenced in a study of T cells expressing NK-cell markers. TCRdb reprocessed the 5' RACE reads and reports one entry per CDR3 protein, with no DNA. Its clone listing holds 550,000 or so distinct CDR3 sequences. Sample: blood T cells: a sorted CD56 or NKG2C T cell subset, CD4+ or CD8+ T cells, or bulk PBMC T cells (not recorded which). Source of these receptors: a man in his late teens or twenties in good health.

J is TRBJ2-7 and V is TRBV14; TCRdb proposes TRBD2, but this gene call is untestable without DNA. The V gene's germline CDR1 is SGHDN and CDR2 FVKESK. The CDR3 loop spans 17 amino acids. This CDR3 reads CASSQDGPGPMFGEQYF.

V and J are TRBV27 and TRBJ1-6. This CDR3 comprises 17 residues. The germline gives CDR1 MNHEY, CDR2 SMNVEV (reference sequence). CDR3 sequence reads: CASSSLQEIGYNSPLHF.

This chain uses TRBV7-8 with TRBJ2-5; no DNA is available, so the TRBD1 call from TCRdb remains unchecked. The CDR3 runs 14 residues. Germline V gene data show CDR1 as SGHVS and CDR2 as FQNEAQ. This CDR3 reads CASSFGTGRETQYF. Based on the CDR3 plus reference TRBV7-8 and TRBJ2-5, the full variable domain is GAGVSQSPRYKVAKRGQDVALRCDPISGHVSLFWYQQALGQGPEFLTYFQNEAQLDKSGLPSDRFFAERPEGSVSTLKIQRTQQEDSAVYLCASSFGTGRETQYFGPGTRLLVL.

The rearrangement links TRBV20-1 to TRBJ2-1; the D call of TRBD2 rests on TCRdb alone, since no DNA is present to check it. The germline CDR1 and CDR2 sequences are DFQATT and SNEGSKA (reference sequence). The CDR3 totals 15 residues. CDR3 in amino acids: CSAPRSGAFNNEQFF.

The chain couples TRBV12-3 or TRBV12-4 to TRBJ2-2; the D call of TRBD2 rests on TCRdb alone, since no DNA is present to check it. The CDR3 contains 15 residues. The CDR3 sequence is CASSKIGTQEGELFF.

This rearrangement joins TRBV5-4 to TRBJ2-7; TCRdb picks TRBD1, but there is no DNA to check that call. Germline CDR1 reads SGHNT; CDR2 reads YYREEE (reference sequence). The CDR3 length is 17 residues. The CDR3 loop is CASSLTVFGTGYYEQYF. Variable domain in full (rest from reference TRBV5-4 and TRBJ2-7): ETGVTQSPTHLIKTRGQQVTLRCSSQSGHNTVSWYQQALGQGPQFIFQYYREEENGRGNFPPRFSGLQFPNYSSELNVNALELDDSALYLCASSLTVFGTGYYEQYFGPGTRLTVT.

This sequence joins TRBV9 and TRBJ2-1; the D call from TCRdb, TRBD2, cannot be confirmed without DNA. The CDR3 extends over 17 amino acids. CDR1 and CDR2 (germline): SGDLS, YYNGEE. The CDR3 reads CASSAQWRLAEGNEQFF.

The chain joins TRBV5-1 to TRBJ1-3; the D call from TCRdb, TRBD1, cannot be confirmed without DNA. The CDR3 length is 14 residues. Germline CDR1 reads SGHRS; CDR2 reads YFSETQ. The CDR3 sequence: CASSPSGPGNTIYF.